One sample yielded the 4 T cell receptor beta chains listed below, sequenced in a study of T-cell reconstitution after alpha-beta-depleted transplantation in children listed by TCRdb under 2016. Library prep was done by PCR. Sequencing was performed on an Illumina HiSeq 2500. To normalize quantification of the TCRbeta repertoire, the TCR libraries were built with molecular barcoding that relied on unique molecular identifiers. TCRdb reprocessed the public reads (quality trimming at Q25 with fastp, clone calling with MiXCR) and kept in-frame beta chains. Every entry covers one CDR3 protein and lists the most common genes and DNA from its rows. Here the sample has some 200,000 distinct CDR3 sequences; roughly 8.3% occur a single time. The ten largest clones take up about a third of the sample. The treatment or condition tag for this specimen amounts to: allogeneic hematopoietic cell transplantation with graft depleted of TCRalphabeta T cells and CD19 B cells.

Sequences were derived from PBMCs, mostly from graft donor cells, sampled 360 days after TCRalphabeta/CD19-depleted stem cell transplant. The receptor set was obtained from a male patient under 10 years old who had a stem cell transplant for acute myeloid leukemia, so the T cells may come from the graft donor.

This clonotype was detected many times. The V call is TRBV12-3 or TRBV12-4, the J call TRBJ2-1, with 7 bases aligning to TRBD2. This CDR3 comprises 15 residues. Trimming cost V 2 bases and J 2 bases; bases outside gene matches: 3. CDR3 residues: CASSLPSGPYNEQFF. The CDR3 DNA reads TGTGCCAGCAGTTTACCTAGCGGCCCCTACAATGAGCAGTTCTTC.

This clonotype was counted many times. The J gene is TRBJ2-1, the V gene TRBV20-1; possibly TRBD2 for D (6 bases). The CDR3 has 14 amino acids. Germline CDR1 DFQATT, CDR2 SNEGSKA (reference sequence). Trimming took off 6 bases at V and 7 bases at J, with 19 bases between the two ends. The CDR3 DNA reads TGCAGTGCCGATTCGGCAGGGAGGTTTAATGAGCAGTTCTTC. Translated: CSADSAGRFNEQFF.

The chain joins TRBV7-2 to TRBJ1-5, with D unresolved. This CDR3 contains 15 residues. CDR1 and CDR2 from the germline V gene are SGHTA and FQGNSA. The germline V and J ends were trimmed by 1 base and 2 bases, with 9 bases remaining between them. The CDR3 region has the DNA TGTGCCAGCAGCTTAGAGGAGGGAGGCAATCAGCCCCAGCATTTT. Translated: CASSLEEGGNQPQHF.

This clonotype appeared a few times. The CDR3 sequence is CASSVGVRDTDTQYF. The CDR3 bases are TGTGCCAGCAGCGTAGGGGTGCGGGACACAGATACGCAGTATTTT. The gene calls are TRBV9 and TRBJ2-3, with TRBD2 as a possible D gene (6 bases). This CDR3 region has 15 residues. V was shortened by 0 bases and J by 2 bases, with 10 bases between the two germline ends. CDR1 is SGDLS, CDR2 YYNGEE, per germline.